This T cell receptor (beta chain) emerged from a study of shared clonotypes between healthy human individuals. General study results and limits: Naive subsets, compared against memory subsets, generally had larger estimated richness values. The study found lower generation probabilities in non-shared clonotypes than in those shared by all four donors. Sequencing depth was a factor that was expected to affect clonotype sharing among donors.

The table came from immunoSEQ multiplex PCR; TCRdb's copy has only in-frame clones and leaves some out. The sample lists around 1.6 million clones; around 98% were seen once. About this clone: As yet, its antigen is unknown. Other DNA sequences within the sample encode an identical CDR3.

The CDR3 covers 11 residues. Between the trimmed V and J ends, which lost 2 bases and 10 bases, there was a span of 6 bases. Germline CDR1 and CDR2: MDHEN and SYDVKM. Naive CD45RA+ and memory CD45RA-negative subsets were split from CD4+ cells. The TCR was taken from a man younger than 45 in good health. The sample consisted of naive CD4+ T cells sorted from blood. Noted subset: CD45RA+ positively selected. This chain uses TRBV28 with TRBJ2-1; perhaps TRBD2 as D (5 bases). CDR3 residues: CASSLRGEQFF. The CDR3 DNA is TGTGCCAGCAGTTTAAGAGGGGAGCAGTTCTTC.